Below are 10 T cell receptor beta chains sequenced from a single sample in a study of shared clonotypes between healthy human individuals. The method was immunoSEQ multiplex PCR; TCRdb's version includes in-frame clones alone and lacks a portion of them. The data hold 2 million to 2.5 million clones, with 80% to 95% observed a single time. Sequences were obtained from naive CD4+ T cells from PBMCs. The subset is: CD45RA+ positively selected. Every receptor here comes from a man aged 18 to 30 in good health. Some clones in this sample may be carry-over from other donors' samples.

This chain links TRBV7-6 with TRBJ2-7; 9 nucleotides match TRBD2. Looked up from germline, CDR1 is SGHVS and CDR2 is FNYEAQ. With 7 bases clipped from V and 0 bases from J, the junction kept 4 bases outside the gene matches. The CDR3 runs 14 residues. The CDR3 DNA reads as TGTGCCAGCACCCAGACTAGCGGCTCCTACGAGCAGTACTTC. It translates to CASTQTSGSYEQYF.

This chain connects TRBV4-1 to TRBJ2-3, with D uncertain. From germline, CDR1 is MGHRA and CDR2 YSYEKL. The ends were cut back, 0 bases at V and 2 bases at J, with 6 bases in the middle. This CDR3 contains 14 residues. The CDR3 nucleotides read TGCGCCAGCAGCCAAGATGAAAACACAGATACGCAGTATTTT. This codes for CASSQDENTDTQYF.

The V call is TRBV19, the J call TRBJ2-7; D gene ambiguous. Germline values: CDR1 LNHDA, CDR2 SQIVND (reference sequence). The CDR3 spans 13 residues. Between the trimmed V and J ends, which lost 5 bases and 0 bases, there was a span of 8 bases. CDR3 coding DNA: TGTGCCAGTAGTCAAGACGGCTCCTACGAGCAGTACTTC. This codes for CASSQDGSYEQYF.

The gene calls are TRBV9 and TRBJ1-2; D possibly corresponds to TRBD1 (5 bases). The CDR3 extends over 14 amino acids. Germline V gives CDR1 SGDLS, CDR2 YYNGEE. V lost 4 bases and J 6 bases, leaving 16 bases between the germline ends. CDR3 residues: CASSPGQFRDGYTF. CDR3 nucleotides: TGTGCCAGCAGCCCCGGACAATTCAGGGATGGCTACACCTTC.

The V and J genes are TRBV7-3 and TRBJ2-5, with TRBD1 matching over 11 bases. CDR3 length: 14 amino acids. CDR1 SGHTA and CDR2 FQGTGA come from the germline V gene. V was clipped by 5 bases and J by 7 bases; unmatched bases: 6. This CDR3 is CASSPTGTGGTQYF. CDR3 DNA: TGTGCCAGCAGCCCGACAGGGACAGGGGGGACCCAGTACTTC.

The chain links TRBV28 to TRBJ1-3; D is unresolved. The CDR3 extends over 15 amino acids. Trimming left V 5 bases short and J 0 bases short, with 11 bases between. Germline lookup yields CDR1 MDHEN and CDR2 SYDVKM. The CDR3 loop reads CASSRGQTSGNTIYF. For the CDR3, the DNA is TGTGCCAGCAGTCGAGGGCAGACCTCTGGAAACACCATATATTTT. Complete variable domain (other parts from reference TRBV28 and TRBJ1-3): DVKVTQSSRYLVKRTGEKVFLECVQDMDHENMFWYRQDPGLGLRLIYFSYDVKMKEKGDIPEGYSVSREKKERFSLILESASTNQTSMYLCASSRGQTSGNTIYFGEGSWLTVV.

The chain combines TRBV5-4 with TRBJ1-1; TRBD1 agrees at 7 bases. The trim removed 2 bases at V and 1 base at J, leaving 5 bases unmatched. Per the germline V gene, CDR1 is SGHNT and CDR2 is YYREEE (reference sequence). This CDR3 contains 15 residues. The CDR3, as DNA: TGTGCCAGCAGCTTAGGGGGCGCCGGGAACACTGAAGCTTTCTTT. Residues: CASSLGGAGNTEAFF.

V is TRBV2 and J is TRBJ2-7, with 11 bases fitting TRBD1. V was pared by 5 bases and J by 3 bases, with 6 bases of the junction left unmatched. CDR1 SNHLY and CDR2 FYNNEI come from the germline V gene. The CDR3 is 15 amino acids. The CDR3 spells CASSIGQGAYYEQYF. The CDR3 DNA reads as TGTGCCAGCAGTATAGGACAGGGGGCTTACTACGAGCAGTACTTC.

V and J are TRBV14 and TRBJ2-5; D tentatively reads TRBD1 or TRBD2 (6 bases each). V dropped 5 bases and J dropped 5 bases, with 24 bases sitting between them. CDR1 and CDR2 from the germline V gene are SGHDN and FVKESK. The CDR3 loop spans 17 amino acids. The CDR3 here is CASSKGLLPGAGETQYF. The CDR3 DNA is TGTGCCAGCAGCAAGGGGTTACTTCCGGGGGCCGGGGAGACCCAGTACTTC.

The rearrangement links TRBV5-4 to TRBJ1-5; D possibly corresponds to TRBD1 (5 bases). The CDR3 contains 13 residues. Germline V gene sequence: CDR1 SGHNT, CDR2 YYREEE (reference sequence). V was pared by 3 bases and J by 4 bases, with 8 bases between. The CDR3 region has the DNA TGTGCCAGCAGCTCCGACAGAAATCAGCCCCAGCATTTT. This gives the protein CASSSDRNQPQHF.